This TCR beta chain was sequenced for a study of blood T cells in healthy people across ages. A J-beta primer mix and a sample-barcoded 5' primer were used in a second PCR of about 7 to 12 cycles. TCRdb re-called the 5' RACE reads through MiXCR, storing one row per CDR3 protein. The table includes roughly 830,000 distinct CDR3 sequences, less than 80% detected once. The sample, approximately 10 milliliters of peripheral blood, was drawn from each donor. Every sample yielded at least 6.5 million isolated PBMCs. The J segment lost 3 bases and the V segment lost 3 bases, leaving 6 bases of the junction unmatched. The CDR3 covers 16 residues. Germline V gene data show CDR1 as SGHRS and CDR2 as YFSETQ.

The TCR was taken from a man between 25 and 39 years old in good health. The sample consisted of blood. V and J are TRBV5-1 and TRBJ2-1; TRBD2 aligns across 10 bases. This chain's CDR3 is CASSSVAGGNYNEQFF. CDR3 sequence (DNA): TGCGCCAGCAGCTCAGTAGCGGGGGGAAACTACAATGAGCAGTTCTTC.